This is a list of T cell receptor beta chains from one sample in a study of a mutant IDH1 vaccine in newly diagnosed glioma. For these receptors, no antigen is known. The protocol was immunoSEQ multiplex PCR, while the TCRdb copy is restricted to in-frame clones and leaves out a portion. The sample consists of roughly 61,000 clones, roughly 80% of them appearing once. The sequences come from PBMCs, collected from a glioma patient whose treatment included an IDH1 peptide vaccine. These receptors were taken from a man in his fifties with glioma. CDR3s include the opening cysteine and the closing phenylalanine or tryptophan.

j_gene	v_gene	CDR3aa
TRBJ2-7	TRBV10-3	CAISESPPSGTSGNYEQYF
TRBJ1-2	TRBV9	CASSVVTGGSQYGYTF
TRBJ2-7	TRBV5-1	CASSVGLAGALYEQYF
TRBJ2-5	TRBV7-2	CASSAPGEETQYF
TRBJ2-7	TRBV5-5	CASSLDAARAYEQYF
TRBJ2-7	TRBV7-6	CASSRTSGRGSVEQYF
TRBJ2-3	TRBV2	CASKREGNTDTQYF
TRBJ1-1	TRBV27	CASSLSGLNTEAFF
TRBJ2-3	TRBV30	CAWTELATDTQYF
TRBJ2-3	TRBV4-1	CASSKGTSTLMDTQYF
TRBJ1-6	TRBV11-3	CASSLNNSPLHF
TRBJ2-1	TRBV11-2	CASSLHPGTLSDEQFF
TRBJ2-7	TRBV4-2	CASSREREAPYEQYF
TRBJ2-1	TRBV5-4	CASSLAGVNSYNEQFF
TRBJ2-5	TRBV14	CASSRLVSETQYF
TRBJ2-1	TRBV10-3	CAISDLMGLAGSHTSDEQFF
TRBJ2-1	TRBV2	CASSPQGEGEQFF
TRBJ2-5	TRBV4-3	CASSQARGGNLETQYF
TRBJ1-2	TRBV5-4	CASSPEGQPIKTF
TRBJ1-1	TRBV5-4	CASSPYDQTAFF
TRBJ1-4	TRBV2	CASSSRGQNEKLFF
TRBJ1-1	TRBV9	CASSVATGGTEAFF
TRBJ2-7	TRBV5-1	CASSKDRVGNEQYF
TRBJ1-1	TRBV2	CASIDRGAEAFF
TRBJ2-2	TRBV19	CASSTHTGELFF
TRBJ1-1	TRBV5-1	CASSRDRRNTEAFF
TRBJ2-1	TRBV25-1	CASSVTGGEQFF
TRBJ2-5	TRBV20-1	CSANKEETQYF
TRBJ1-5	TRBV2	CASSDSQIRPQHF
TRBJ2-7	TRBV25-1	CASSESGAVGVYEQYF
TRBJ2-2	TRBV10-3	CAIRKAGRTGFTGELFF
TRBJ2-7	TRBV19	CASSNRPYEQYF